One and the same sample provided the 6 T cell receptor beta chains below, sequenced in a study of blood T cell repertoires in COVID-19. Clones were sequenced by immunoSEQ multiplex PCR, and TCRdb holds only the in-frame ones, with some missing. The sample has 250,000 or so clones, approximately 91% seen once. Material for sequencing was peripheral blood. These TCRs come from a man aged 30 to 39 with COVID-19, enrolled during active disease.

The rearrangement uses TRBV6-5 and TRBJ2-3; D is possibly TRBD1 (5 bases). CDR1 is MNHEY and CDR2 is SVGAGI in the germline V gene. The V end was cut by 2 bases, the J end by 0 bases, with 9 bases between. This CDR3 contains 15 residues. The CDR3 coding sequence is TGTGCCAGCAGTTACAGGGGCGCTAGCACAGATACGCAGTATTTT. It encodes CASSYRGASTDTQYF.

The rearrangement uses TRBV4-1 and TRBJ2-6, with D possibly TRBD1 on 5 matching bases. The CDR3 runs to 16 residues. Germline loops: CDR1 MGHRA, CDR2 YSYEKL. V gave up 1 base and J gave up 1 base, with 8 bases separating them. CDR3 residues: CASSQGTPSGANVLTF. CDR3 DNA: TGCGCCAGCAGCCAAGGGACACCGTCTGGGGCCAACGTCCTGACTTTC.

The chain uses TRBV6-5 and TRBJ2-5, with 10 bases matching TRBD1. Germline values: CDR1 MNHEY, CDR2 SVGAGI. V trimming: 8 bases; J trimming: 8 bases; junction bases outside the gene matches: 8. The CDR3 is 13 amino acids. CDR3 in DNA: TGTGCCAGCCGCCGGGGGACAGGGGCAACCCAGTACTTC. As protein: CASRRGTGATQYF.

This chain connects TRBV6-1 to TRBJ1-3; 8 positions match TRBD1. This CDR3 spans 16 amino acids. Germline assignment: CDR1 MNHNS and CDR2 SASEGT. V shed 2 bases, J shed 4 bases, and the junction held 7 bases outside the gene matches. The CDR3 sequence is CASSERARTGGNTIYF. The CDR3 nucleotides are TGTGCCAGCAGTGAAAGGGCCCGGACAGGGGGAAACACCATATATTTT.

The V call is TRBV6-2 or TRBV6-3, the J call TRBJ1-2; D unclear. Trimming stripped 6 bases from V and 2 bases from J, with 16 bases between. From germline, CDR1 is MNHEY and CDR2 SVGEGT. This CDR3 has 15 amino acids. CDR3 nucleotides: TGTGCCAGCAGCGCCAGTAGGACGGGGAACTATGGCTACACCTTC. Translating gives CASSASRTGNYGYTF.

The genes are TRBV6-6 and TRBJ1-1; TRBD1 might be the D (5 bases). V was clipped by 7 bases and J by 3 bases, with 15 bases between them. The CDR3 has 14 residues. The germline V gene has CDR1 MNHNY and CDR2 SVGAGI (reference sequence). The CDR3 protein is CASIFKEGYTEAFF. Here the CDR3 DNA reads TGTGCCAGCATCTTCAAGGAGGGGTACACTGAAGCTTTCTTT.